Presented here are 7 T cell receptor beta chains from one specimen sequenced in a study of shared clonotypes between healthy human individuals. Naive CD8 cells lacked CD45RO and underwent positive selection for CCR7, leaving out terminally differentiated effector memory CD45RA+ cells. Measured with immunoSEQ multiplex PCR; TCRdb has only the in-frame clones, and not every one. The table includes under 2,000,000 clones, less than 95% detected once. The sample taken for sequencing was naive CD8+ T cells sorted from blood. The receptors were sampled from a man between 18 and 35 years old in good health.

This chain links TRBV6-4 with TRBJ2-3; weak D call: TRBD2 (6 bases). Germline-derived CDR1 and CDR2 are MRHNA and SNTAGT. CDR3 length equals 15 residues. V lost 3 bases and J lost 1, with 11 bases in between. The CDR3 reads CASSELRGGTDTQYF. CDR3 DNA: TGTGCCAGCAGTGAACTCCGCGGGGGCACAGATACGCAGTATTTT.

Worth noting for this clone: Distinct nucleotide sequences in the sample also encode this CDR3. The chain has TRBV9 and TRBJ1-5; 9 bases map to TRBD1. Trimming at V came to 3 bases and at J to 4 bases, leaving 2 bases not matched to a gene. The length of the CDR3 is 14 residues. CDR1 SGDLS and CDR2 YYNGEE come from the germline V gene. DNA for the CDR3: TGTGCCAGCAGCGCCGGACAGGGGAATCAGCCCCAGCATTTT. Amino acid sequence: CASSAGQGNQPQHF.

The V gene is TRBV7-9, the J gene TRBJ1-6; D perhaps matches TRBD1 (5 bases). The CDR3 spans 13 residues. CDR1 SEHNR and CDR2 FQNEAQ come from the germline V gene (reference sequence). Trimming left V 5 bases short and J 9 bases short, with 11 bases between. CDR3 sequence (DNA): TGTGCCAGCAGCCAGGGTAGCGGTTCACCCCTCCACTTT. Encoded protein: CASSQGSGSPLHF. Variable domain in full (rest from reference TRBV7-9 and TRBJ1-6): DTGVSQNPRHKITKRGQNVTFRCDPISEHNRLYWYRQTLGQGPEFLTYFQNEAQLEKSRLLSDRFSAERPKGSFSTLEIQRTEQGDSAMYLCASSQGSGSPLHFGNGTRLTVT.

V gene TRBV14 combines with J gene TRBJ2-7; D is perhaps TRBD2 (6 bases). The germline CDR1 and CDR2 sequences are SGHDN and FVKESK. This CDR3 contains 15 residues. V lost 1 base, J lost 3 bases, and 13 bases lay in between. CDR3 in amino acids: CASSQGRGFHYEQYF. The CDR3 coding sequence is TGTGCCAGCAGCCAAGGGCGGGGCTTTCACTACGAGCAGTACTTC.

This chain joins TRBV5-4 and TRBJ2-2; D perhaps matches TRBD2 (5 bases). Germline V gives CDR1 SGHNT, CDR2 YYREEE (reference sequence). V was cut by 2 bases and J by 5 bases, with 10 bases left in between. This CDR3 has 14 residues. CDR3 sequence: CASSFYPGTGELFF. The CDR3 coding sequence is TGTGCCAGCAGCTTCTACCCGGGGACCGGGGAGCTGTTTTTT.

The chain has TRBV10-2 and TRBJ2-2; D unclear. The CDR3 consists of 11 residues. V shed 7 bases and J shed 3 bases, with 3 bases lying between them. CDR1 and CDR2 from the germline V gene are WSHSY and SAAADI. CDR3 region: CASTYTGELFF. CDR3 bases: TGCGCCAGCACCTACACCGGGGAGCTGTTTTTT.

DNA for the CDR3: TGTGCCAGCAGTTTATCAGGACAGGGGAGGACGAACACTGAAGCTTTCTTT. It encodes CASSLSGQGRTNTEAFF. The genes are TRBV27 and TRBJ1-1, with 9 bases identical to TRBD1. Trimming at V came to 0 bases and at J to 1 base, leaving 6 bases not matched to a gene. CDR1 MNHEY and CDR2 SMNVEV come from the germline V gene (reference sequence). This CDR3 spans 17 amino acids.